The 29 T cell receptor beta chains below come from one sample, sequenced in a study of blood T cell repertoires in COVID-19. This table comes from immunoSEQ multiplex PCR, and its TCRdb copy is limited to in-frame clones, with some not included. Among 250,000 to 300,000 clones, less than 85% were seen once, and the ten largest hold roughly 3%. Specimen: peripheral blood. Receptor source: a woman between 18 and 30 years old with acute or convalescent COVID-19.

The CDR3 region is CASSQSGRGEYEQYF. Written as DNA, the CDR3 is TGCGCCAGCAGCCAGAGCGGGAGGGGTGAGTACGAGCAGTACTTC. The genes are TRBV4-3 and TRBJ2-7, with 10 bases matching TRBD2. V was clipped by 3 bases and J by 4 bases; unmatched bases: 6. Germline assignment: CDR1 LGHNA and CDR2 YSLEER. The length of the CDR3 is 15 residues.

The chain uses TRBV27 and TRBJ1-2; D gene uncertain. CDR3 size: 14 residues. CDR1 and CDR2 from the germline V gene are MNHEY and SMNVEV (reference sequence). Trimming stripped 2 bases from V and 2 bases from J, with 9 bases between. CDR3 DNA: TGTGCCAGCAGTTTAGGCGGCACGAACTATGGCTACACCTTC. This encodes CASSLGGTNYGYTF.

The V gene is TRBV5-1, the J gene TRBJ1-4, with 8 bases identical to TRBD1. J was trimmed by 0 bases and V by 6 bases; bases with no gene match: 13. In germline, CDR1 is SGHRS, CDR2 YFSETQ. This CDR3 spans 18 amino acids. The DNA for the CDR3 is TGCGCCAGCACCCCAGGGGGGGACAGGACCCCAACTAATGAAAAACTGTTTTTT. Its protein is CASTPGGDRTPTNEKLFF.

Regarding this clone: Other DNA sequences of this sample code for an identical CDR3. The CDR3 DNA reads TGCAGTGCCAGGAGGGGCTACGAGCAGTACTTC. This codes for CSARRGYEQYF. The V call is TRBV20-1, the J call TRBJ2-7; tentative D call: TRBD2 (6 bases). CDR1 is DFQATT and CDR2 is SNEGSKA in the germline V gene (reference sequence). V gave up 6 bases and J gave up 3 bases, with 9 bases separating them. The CDR3 contains 11 residues.

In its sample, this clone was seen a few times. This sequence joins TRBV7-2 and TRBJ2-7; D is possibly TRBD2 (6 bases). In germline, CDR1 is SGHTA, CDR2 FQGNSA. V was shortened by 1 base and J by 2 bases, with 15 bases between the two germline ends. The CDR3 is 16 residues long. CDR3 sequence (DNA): TGTGCCAGCAGCTTAGGGGGCGGGAAACTGGCCTACGAGCAGTACTTC. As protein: CASSLGGGKLAYEQYF.

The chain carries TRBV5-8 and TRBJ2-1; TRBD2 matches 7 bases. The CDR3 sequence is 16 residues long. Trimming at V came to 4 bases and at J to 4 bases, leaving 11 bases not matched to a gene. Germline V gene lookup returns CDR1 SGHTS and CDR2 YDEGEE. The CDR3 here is CASSGASGSLYNEQFF. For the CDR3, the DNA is TGTGCCAGCAGCGGGGCTAGCGGATCCCTATACAATGAGCAGTTCTTC.

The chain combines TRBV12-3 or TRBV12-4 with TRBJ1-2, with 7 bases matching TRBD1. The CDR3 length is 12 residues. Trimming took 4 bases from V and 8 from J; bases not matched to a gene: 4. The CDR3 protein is CASSSDRDGYTF. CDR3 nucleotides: TGTGCCAGCAGTTCCGACAGGGACGGCTACACCTTC.

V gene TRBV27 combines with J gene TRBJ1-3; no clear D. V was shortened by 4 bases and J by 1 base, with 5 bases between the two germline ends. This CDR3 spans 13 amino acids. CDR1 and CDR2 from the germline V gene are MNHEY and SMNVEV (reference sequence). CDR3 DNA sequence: TGTGCCAGCAGTTCACGGTCTGGAAACACCATATATTTT. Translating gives CASSSRSGNTIYF.

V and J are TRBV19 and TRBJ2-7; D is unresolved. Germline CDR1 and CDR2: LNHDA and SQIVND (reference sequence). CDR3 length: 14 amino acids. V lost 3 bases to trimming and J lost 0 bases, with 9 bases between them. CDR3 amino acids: CASSIEPSSYEQYF. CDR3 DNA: TGTGCCAGTAGTATTGAGCCTAGCTCCTACGAGCAGTACTTC.

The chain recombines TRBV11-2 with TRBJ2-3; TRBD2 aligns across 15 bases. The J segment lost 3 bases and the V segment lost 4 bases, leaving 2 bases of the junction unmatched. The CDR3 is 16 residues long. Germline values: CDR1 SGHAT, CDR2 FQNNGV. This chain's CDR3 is CASSSGTSGRTDTQYF. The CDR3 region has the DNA TGTGCCAGCAGCTCAGGGACTAGCGGGAGGACAGATACGCAGTATTTT.

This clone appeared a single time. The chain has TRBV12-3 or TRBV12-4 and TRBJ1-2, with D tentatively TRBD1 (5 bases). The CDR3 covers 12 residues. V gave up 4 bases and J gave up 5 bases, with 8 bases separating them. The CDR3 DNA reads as TGTGCCAGCAGTTGGGGACTTTATGGCTACACCTTC. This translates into CASSWGLYGYTF.

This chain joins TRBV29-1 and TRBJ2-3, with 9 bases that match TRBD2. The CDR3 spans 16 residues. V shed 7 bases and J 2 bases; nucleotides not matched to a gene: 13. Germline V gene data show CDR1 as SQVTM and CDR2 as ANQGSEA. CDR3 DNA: TGCAGCGCGTTGATAGGGGTAGCGGGAGCCACAGATACGCAGTATTTT. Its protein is CSALIGVAGATDTQYF.

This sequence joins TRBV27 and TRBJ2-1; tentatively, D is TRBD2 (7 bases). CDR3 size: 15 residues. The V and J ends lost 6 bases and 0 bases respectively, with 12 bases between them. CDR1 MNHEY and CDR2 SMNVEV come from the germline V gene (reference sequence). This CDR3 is CASRGGPSSYNEQFF. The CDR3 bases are TGTGCCAGCAGGGGGGGGCCAAGCTCCTACAATGAGCAGTTCTTC.

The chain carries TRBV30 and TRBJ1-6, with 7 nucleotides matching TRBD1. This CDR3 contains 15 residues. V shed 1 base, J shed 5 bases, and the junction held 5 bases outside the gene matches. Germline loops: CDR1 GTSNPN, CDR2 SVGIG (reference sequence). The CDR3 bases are TGTGCCTGGAGTGACCCGGGACAGAATAATTCACCCCTCCACTTT. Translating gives CAWSDPGQNNSPLHF.

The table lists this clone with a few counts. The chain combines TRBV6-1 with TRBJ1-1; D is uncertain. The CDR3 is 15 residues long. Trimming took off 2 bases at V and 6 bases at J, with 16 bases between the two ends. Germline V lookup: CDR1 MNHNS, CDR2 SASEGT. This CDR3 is CASSEKTDAGSEAFF. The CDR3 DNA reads TGTGCCAGCAGTGAAAAAACAGACGCTGGCTCTGAAGCTTTCTTT.

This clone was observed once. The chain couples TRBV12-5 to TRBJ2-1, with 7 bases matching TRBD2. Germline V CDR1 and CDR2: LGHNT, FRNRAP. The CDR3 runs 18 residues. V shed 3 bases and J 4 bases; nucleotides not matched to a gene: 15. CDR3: CASGLRVGSAGEYNEQFF. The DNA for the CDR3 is TGTGCTAGTGGTTTACGTGTTGGTTCGGCGGGAGAATACAATGAGCAGTTCTTC.

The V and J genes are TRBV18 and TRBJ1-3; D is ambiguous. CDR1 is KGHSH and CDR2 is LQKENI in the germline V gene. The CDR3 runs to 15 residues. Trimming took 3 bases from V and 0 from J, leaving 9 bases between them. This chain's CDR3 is CASSPYPDSGNTIYF. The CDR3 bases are TGTGCCAGCTCACCCTATCCCGACTCTGGAAACACCATATATTTT.

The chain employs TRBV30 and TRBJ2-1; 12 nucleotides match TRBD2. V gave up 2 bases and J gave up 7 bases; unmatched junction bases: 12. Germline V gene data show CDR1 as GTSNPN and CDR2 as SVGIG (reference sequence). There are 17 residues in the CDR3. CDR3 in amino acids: CAWSKFQASGRGNEQFF. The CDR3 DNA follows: TGTGCCTGGAGTAAATTCCAGGCTAGCGGGAGGGGTAATGAGCAGTTCTTC.

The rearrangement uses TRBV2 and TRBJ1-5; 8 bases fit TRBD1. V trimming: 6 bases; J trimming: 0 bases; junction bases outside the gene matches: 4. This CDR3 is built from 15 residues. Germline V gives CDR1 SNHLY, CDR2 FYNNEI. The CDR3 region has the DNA TGTGCCAGCAGGGAACAGGGGGTTAGCAATCAGCCCCAGCATTTT. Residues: CASREQGVSNQPQHF.

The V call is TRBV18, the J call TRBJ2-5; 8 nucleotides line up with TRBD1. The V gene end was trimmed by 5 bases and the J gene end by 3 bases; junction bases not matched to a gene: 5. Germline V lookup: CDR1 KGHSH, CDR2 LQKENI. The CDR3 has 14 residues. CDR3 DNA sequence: TGTGCCAGCTCAGTGACAGGGGCGAAAGAGACCCAGTACTTC. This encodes CASSVTGAKETQYF.

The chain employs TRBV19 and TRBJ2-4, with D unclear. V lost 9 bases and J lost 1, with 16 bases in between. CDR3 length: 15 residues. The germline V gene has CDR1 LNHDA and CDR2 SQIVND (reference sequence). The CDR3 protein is CASSDTHGAKNIQYF. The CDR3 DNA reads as TGTGCCAGCTCAGACACCCATGGGGCCAAAAACATTCAGTACTTC. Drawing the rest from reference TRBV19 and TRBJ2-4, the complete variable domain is DGGITQSPKYLFRKEGQNVTLSCEQNLNHDAMYWYRQDPGQGLRLIYYSQIVNDFQKGDIAEGYSVSREKKESFPLTVTSAQKNPTAFYLCASSDTHGAKNIQYFGAGTRLSVL.

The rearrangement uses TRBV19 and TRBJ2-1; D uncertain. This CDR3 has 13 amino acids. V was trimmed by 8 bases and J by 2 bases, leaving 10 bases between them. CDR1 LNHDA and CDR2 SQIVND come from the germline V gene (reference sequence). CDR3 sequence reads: CASSRGTYNEQFF. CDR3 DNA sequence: TGTGCCAGTTCTCGAGGAACCTACAATGAGCAGTTCTTC.

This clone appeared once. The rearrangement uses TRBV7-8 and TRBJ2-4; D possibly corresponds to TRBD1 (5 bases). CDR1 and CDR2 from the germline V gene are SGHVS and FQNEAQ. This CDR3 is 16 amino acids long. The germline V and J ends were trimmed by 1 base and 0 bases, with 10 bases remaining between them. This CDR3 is CASSLGTRAAKNIQYF. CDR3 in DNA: TGTGCCAGCAGCTTAGGAACCAGGGCAGCCAAAAACATTCAGTACTTC. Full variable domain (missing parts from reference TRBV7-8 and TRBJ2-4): GAGVSQSPRYKVAKRGQDVALRCDPISGHVSLFWYQQALGQGPEFLTYFQNEAQLDKSGLPSDRFFAERPEGSVSTLKIQRTQQEDSAVYLCASSLGTRAAKNIQYFGAGTRLSVL.

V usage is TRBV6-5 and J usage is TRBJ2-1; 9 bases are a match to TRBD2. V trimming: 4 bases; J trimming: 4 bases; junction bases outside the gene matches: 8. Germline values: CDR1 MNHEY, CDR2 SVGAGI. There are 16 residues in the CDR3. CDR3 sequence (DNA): TGTGCCAGCAGTTGGACATTAGCGGGAGTTTACAATGAGCAGTTCTTC. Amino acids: CASSWTLAGVYNEQFF.

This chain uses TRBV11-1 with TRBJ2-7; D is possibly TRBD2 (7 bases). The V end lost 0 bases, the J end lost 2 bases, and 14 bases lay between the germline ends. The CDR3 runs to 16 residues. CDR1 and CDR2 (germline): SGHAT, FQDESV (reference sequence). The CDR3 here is CASSLARGTITYEQYF. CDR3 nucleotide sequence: TGTGCCAGCAGCTTAGCAAGGGGGACTATCACCTACGAGCAGTACTTC. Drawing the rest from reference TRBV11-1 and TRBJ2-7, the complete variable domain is EAEVAQSPRYKITEKSQAVAFWCDPISGHATLYWYRQILGQGPELLVQFQDESVVDDSQLPKDRFSAERLKGVDSTLKIQPAELGDSAMYLCASSLARGTITYEQYFGPGTRLTVT.

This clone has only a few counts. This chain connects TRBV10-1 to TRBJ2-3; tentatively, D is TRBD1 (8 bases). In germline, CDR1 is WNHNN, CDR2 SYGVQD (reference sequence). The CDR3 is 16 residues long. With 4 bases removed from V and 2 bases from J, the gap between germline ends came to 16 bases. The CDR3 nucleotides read TGCGCCAGCAGTGGGGGGGGACAGGTCTTCACAGATACGCAGTATTTT. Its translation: CASSGGGQVFTDTQYF.

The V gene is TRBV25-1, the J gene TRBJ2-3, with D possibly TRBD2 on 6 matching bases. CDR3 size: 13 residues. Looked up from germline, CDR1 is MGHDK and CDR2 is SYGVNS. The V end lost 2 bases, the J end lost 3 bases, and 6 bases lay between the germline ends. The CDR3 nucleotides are TGTGCCAGCAGTGAAGCGGGGACAGATACGCAGTATTTT. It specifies CASSEAGTDTQYF.

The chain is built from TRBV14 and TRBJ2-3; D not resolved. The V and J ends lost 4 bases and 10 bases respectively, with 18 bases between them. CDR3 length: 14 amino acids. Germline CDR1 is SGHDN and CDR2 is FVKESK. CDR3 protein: CASSPSSSWSAQYF. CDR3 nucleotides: TGTGCCAGCAGCCCTTCGAGCTCATGGTCCGCGCAGTATTTT.

Here the CDR3 DNA reads TGTGCCAGCAGCTTTCCCCCCAGTCACGAGCAGTACTTC. This translates into CASSFPPSHEQYF. The chain has TRBV7-2 and TRBJ2-7, with no clear D. Germline V gene data show CDR1 as SGHTA and CDR2 as FQGNSA. This CDR3 contains 13 residues. V lost 3 bases to trimming and J lost 5 bases, with 11 bases between them.